The 26 T cell receptor beta chains below all came from one sample that was sequenced in a study of cytotoxic CD8 clonotypes in ibrutinib-treated CLL. The repertoire was sequenced with immunoSEQ multiplex PCR; TCRdb's copy has only in-frame clones and lacks some. The sample contains about 300,000 clones, roughly 76% of which appear only once. Sequenced material: PBMCs, taken at disease progression, from a patient treated with ibrutinib. Receptor source: a human donor with chronic lymphocytic leukemia.

The chain employs TRBV29-1 and TRBJ1-5, with D possibly being TRBD1 (5 bases). Germline V gene sequence: CDR1 SQVTM, CDR2 ANQGSEA. The CDR3 is 13 residues long. CDR3 DNA: TGCACCCCCCCCGCAGGGATGGATCAGCCCCAGCATTTT. It specifies CTPPAGMDQPQHF. Combining the CDR3 with reference TRBV29-1 and TRBJ1-5 gives the whole variable domain SAVISQKPSRDICQRGTSLTIQCQVDSQVTMMFWYRQQPGQSLTLIATANQGSEATYESGFVIDKFPISRPNLTFSTLTVSNMSPEDSSIYLCTPPAGMDQPQHFGDGTRLSIL.

This clone has just one count. The genes are TRBV11-2 and TRBJ2-7; the match to TRBD1 covers 9 bases. Germline loops: CDR1 SGHAT, CDR2 FQNNGV. Trimming removed 4 bases from V and 4 bases from J; junction bases left unmatched: 8. The CDR3 sequence is 15 residues long. The CDR3 loop is CASSSSGQGYYEQYF. In DNA form, the CDR3 reads TGTGCCAGCAGCTCGTCGGGACAGGGATATTACGAGCAGTACTTC.

In this sample, this clone turned up a few times. The V call is TRBV19, the J call TRBJ1-2, with D possibly TRBD1 on 5 matching bases. The germline gives CDR1 LNHDA, CDR2 SQIVND (reference sequence). The CDR3 has 15 residues. V was cut by 3 bases and J by 2 bases, with 13 bases left in between. CDR3 loop: CASSILGAPNYGYTF. The CDR3 DNA is TGTGCCAGTAGTATTCTCGGGGCACCCAACTATGGCTACACCTTC.

This clone was recorded a few times. This sequence joins TRBV5-1 and TRBJ2-5, with D possibly matching TRBD2 (5 bases). This CDR3 is built from 12 residues. The V gene lost 5 bases and the J gene lost 5 bases, with 10 bases spanning the gap. The V gene's germline CDR1 is SGHRS and CDR2 YFSETQ. The CDR3 loop reads CASREAEETQYF. Written as DNA, the CDR3 is TGCGCCAGCAGGGAGGCCGAGGAGACCCAGTACTTC.

V and J are TRBV5-4 and TRBJ2-6, with D unresolved. The CDR3 is 13 amino acids. Germline assignment: CDR1 SGHNT and CDR2 YYREEE (reference sequence). Trimming cost V 2 bases and J 0 bases, with 0 bases left between them. The chain's CDR3 is CASSFSGANVLTF. Here the CDR3 DNA reads TGTGCCAGCAGCTTCTCTGGGGCCAACGTCCTGACTTTC.

This clone was observed a single time. V gene TRBV18 combines with J gene TRBJ1-1, with unresolved D. Germline V gene data show CDR1 as KGHSH and CDR2 as LQKENI. V was trimmed by 3 bases and J by 8 bases, leaving 13 bases between them. This CDR3 has 13 residues. The CDR3 bases are TGTGCCAGCTCACCGTCCCAGGCGACCGAAGCTTTCTTT. Translated: CASSPSQATEAFF. Full variable domain (remainder filled in from reference TRBV18 and TRBJ1-1): NAGVMQNPRHLVRRRGQEARLRCSPMKGHSHVYWYRQLPEEGLKFMVYLQKENIIDESGMPKERFSAEFPKEGPSILRIQQVVRGDSAAYFCASSPSQATEAFFGQGTRLTVV.

The chain recombines TRBV6-1 with TRBJ1-4; perhaps TRBD1 as D (5 bases). CDR1 is MNHNS and CDR2 is SASEGT in the germline V gene. Trimming cost V 0 bases and J 7 bases, with 12 bases left between them. The CDR3 has 15 residues. The CDR3 protein is CASSEALGEGEKLFF. CDR3 DNA: TGTGCCAGCAGTGAAGCGCTAGGGGAGGGTGAAAAACTGTTTTTT.

The V call is TRBV7-9, the J call TRBJ2-2; D is undetermined. V was clipped by 2 bases and J by 2 bases, with 12 bases between them. From germline, CDR1 is SEHNR and CDR2 FQNEAQ (reference sequence). This CDR3 comprises 16 residues. The CDR3 region has the DNA TGTGCCAGCAGCTTAACGAAAGGCAGAAACACCGGGGAGCTGTTTTTT. It encodes CASSLTKGRNTGELFF.

The chain uses TRBV19 and TRBJ2-1; TRBD2 matches 7 bases. J gave up 2 bases and V 7 bases, and 8 bases lay outside the gene matches. Germline V gives CDR1 LNHDA, CDR2 SQIVND (reference sequence). CDR3 length: 15 amino acids. The CDR3 nucleotides are TGTGCCAGTACGAGAGCGGGGAGTACCTACAATGAGCAGTTCTTC. It codes for CASTRAGSTYNEQFF.

This clone was seen just once. J is TRBJ2-3 and V is TRBV2; unclear D gene. The CDR3 is made up of 16 amino acids. The germline CDR1 and CDR2 sequences are SNHLY and FYNNEI. V was clipped by 4 bases and J by 0 bases, with 14 bases between them. In DNA form, the CDR3 reads TGTGCCAGCAGTGCTGGGCAGTCCTCTAGCACAGATACGCAGTATTTT. It codes for CASSAGQSSSTDTQYF.

Turning to this clone: One junction end disagrees with the germline gene, perhaps due to a read error. This chain joins TRBV4-1 and TRBJ2-5; tentatively, D is TRBD1 (6 bases). CDR1 is MGHRA and CDR2 is YSYEKL in the germline V gene. This CDR3 has 14 amino acids. The CDR3 DNA sequence: TGCGCCAGCAACCAACAGGGCCTCCAAGAGACCCAGTACTTC. Protein: CASNQQGLQETQYF.

In this sample, this clone turned up a few times. The chain carries TRBV7-9 and TRBJ1-1, with D perhaps matching TRBD1 (5 bases). Trimming took off 5 bases at V and 5 bases at J, with 9 bases between the two ends. From germline, CDR1 is SEHNR and CDR2 FQNEAQ (reference sequence). This CDR3 is 12 amino acids long. In nucleotides, the CDR3 is TGTGCCAGCAGCCCCGAGGGGACTGAAGCTTTCTTT. Residues: CASSPEGTEAFF.

This clone was found a few times. J is TRBJ1-3 and V is TRBV5-1; D ambiguous. Per the germline V gene, CDR1 is SGHRS and CDR2 is YFSETQ. V was cut by 1 base and J by 8 bases, with 13 bases left in between. The CDR3 is 14 residues long. CDR3 nucleotide sequence: TGCGCCAGCAGCTTGTCCGGGATCAAAGACACCATATATTTT. Amino acid sequence: CASSLSGIKDTIYF. Filled out from reference TRBV5-1 and TRBJ1-3, the complete variable domain reads KAGVTQTPRYLIKTRGQQVTLSCSPISGHRSVSWYQQTPGQGLQFLFEYFSETQRNKGNFPGRFSGRQFSNSRSEMNVSTLELGDSALYLCASSLSGIKDTIYFGEGSWLTVV.

This clone appeared once. The J gene is TRBJ1-1, the V gene TRBV6-4; D is unresolved. V lost 3 bases to trimming and J lost 1 base, with 12 bases between them. CDR3 size: 15 residues. Germline V gives CDR1 MRHNA, CDR2 SNTAGT. CDR3 amino acids: CASSERFSQNTEAFF. The CDR3 nucleotides read TGTGCCAGCAGTGAACGGTTCTCTCAGAACACTGAAGCTTTCTTT.

The rearrangement joins TRBV7-9 to TRBJ2-3; 8 bases are a match to TRBD1. Trimming cost V 3 bases and J 4 bases; bases outside gene matches: 3. The CDR3 runs to 14 residues. The germline gives CDR1 SEHNR, CDR2 FQNEAQ (reference sequence). CDR3 in DNA: TGTGCCAGCAGCTTGCACAGGGGGGCAGATACGCAGTATTTT. It is translated as CASSLHRGADTQYF.

The chain employs TRBV6-5 and TRBJ2-3; D may be TRBD2 (6 bases). The V gene's germline CDR1 is MNHEY and CDR2 SVGAGI. The V and J ends lost 2 bases and 4 bases respectively, with 16 bases between them. This CDR3 has 16 amino acids. Written as DNA, the CDR3 is TGTGCCAGCAGTTACGCGGGGTGGGGGACCGCAGATACGCAGTATTTT. It yields the protein CASSYAGWGTADTQYF.

This chain connects TRBV15 to TRBJ2-7; no definite D call. CDR3 size: 15 residues. Germline CDR1 is LNHNV and CDR2 is YYDKDF (reference sequence). Trimming cost V 0 bases and J 5 bases, with 14 bases left between them. CDR3 sequence: CATSRDLGLRDEQYF. The DNA of the CDR3 is TGTGCCACCAGCAGAGATCTTGGGCTCCGGGACGAGCAGTACTTC.

The chain joins TRBV4-3 to TRBJ1-2, with unresolved D. V was pared by 0 bases and J by 3 bases, with 5 bases between. Per the germline V gene, CDR1 is LGHNA and CDR2 is YSLEER. The length of the CDR3 is 13 residues. CDR3 loop: CASSQEQHYGYTF. The CDR3 bases are TGCGCCAGCAGCCAAGAGCAGCACTATGGCTACACCTTC.

The chain uses TRBV6-5 and TRBJ1-2, with a weak D call TRBD1 (5 bases). V lost 5 bases and J 4 bases, leaving 11 bases between the germline ends. Germline CDR1 is MNHEY and CDR2 is SVGAGI. The CDR3 is made up of 13 amino acids. The CDR3 DNA sequence: TGTGCCAGCAGTCCAGGGTCCCGCTATGGCTACACCTTC. Its protein product is CASSPGSRYGYTF.

The chain combines TRBV5-4 with TRBJ1-2; 9 nucleotides match TRBD1. CDR1 SGHNT and CDR2 YYREEE come from the germline V gene (reference sequence). V trimming: 2 bases; J trimming: 1 base; junction bases outside the gene matches: 15. This CDR3 has 19 amino acids. Here the CDR3 reads CASSFLPGTGTPNNYGYTF. The CDR3 coding sequence is TGTGCCAGCAGCTTCCTCCCCGGGACAGGGACACCCAATAACTATGGCTACACCTTC.

V gene TRBV4-2 combines with J gene TRBJ1-4, with a weak D call TRBD1 (5 bases). Trimming stripped 4 bases from V and 8 bases from J, with 11 bases between. In germline, CDR1 is LGHNA, CDR2 YNFKEQ. This CDR3 spans 13 amino acids. The DNA for the CDR3 is TGTGCCAGCAGCCCAGGCCGGGGGGAAAAACTGTTTTTT. Translated, it gives CASSPGRGEKLFF.

This chain links TRBV19 with TRBJ2-1; 10 bases match TRBD1. The junction had 7 bases not matched to a gene; V was cut back by 4 bases and J by 4 bases. The germline CDR1 and CDR2 sequences are LNHDA and SQIVND (reference sequence). CDR3 size: 16 residues. CDR3 protein: CASSNRDRGYYNEQFF. The CDR3 DNA is TGTGCCAGTAGTAACCGGGACAGGGGTTATTACAATGAGCAGTTCTTC. Together with reference TRBV19 and TRBJ2-1, the CDR3 gives the full variable domain: DGGITQSPKYLFRKEGQNVTLSCEQNLNHDAMYWYRQDPGQGLRLIYYSQIVNDFQKGDIAEGYSVSREKKESFPLTVTSAQKNPTAFYLCASSNRDRGYYNEQFFGPGTRLTVL.

This clone appeared once. This sequence joins TRBV28 and TRBJ2-3, with D perhaps matching TRBD1 (6 bases). V was cut by 5 bases and J by 3 bases, with 24 bases left in between. The CDR3 runs to 18 residues. Germline CDR1 is MDHEN and CDR2 is SYDVKM. Here the CDR3 reads CASSPLILQGVFTDTQYF. CDR3 nucleotide sequence: TGTGCCAGCAGTCCCTTGATCTTACAGGGTGTGTTTACAGATACGCAGTATTTT. Full variable domain (rest looked up from reference TRBV28 and TRBJ2-3): DVKVTQSSRYLVKRTGEKVFLECVQDMDHENMFWYRQDPGLGLRLIYFSYDVKMKEKGDIPEGYSVSREKKERFSLILESASTNQTSMYLCASSPLILQGVFTDTQYFGPGTRLTVL.

This clone was seen a single time. This chain joins TRBV9 and TRBJ2-3; no clear D. There are 15 residues in the CDR3. Germline V lookup: CDR1 SGDLS, CDR2 YYNGEE. V shed 3 bases and J shed 2 bases, with 13 bases lying between them. CDR3 coding DNA: TGTGCCAGCAGCGCACCGACGAAGACCACAGATACGCAGTATTTT. It specifies CASSAPTKTTDTQYF. Full variable domain (remainder filled in from reference TRBV9 and TRBJ2-3): DSGVTQTPKHLITATGQRVTLRCSPRSGDLSVYWYQQSLDQGLQFLIQYYNGEERAKGNILERFSAQQFPDLHSELNLSSLELGDSALYFCASSAPTKTTDTQYFGPGTRLTVL.

The rearrangement joins TRBV5-4 to TRBJ2-5; 7 positions match TRBD2. V trimming: 6 bases; J trimming: 5 bases; junction bases outside the gene matches: 13. Per the germline V gene, CDR1 is SGHNT and CDR2 is YYREEE (reference sequence). The CDR3 has 15 residues. CDR3 nucleotides: TGTGCCAGCACCCCCGCGACTAGCAGCAAGGAGACCCAGTACTTC. Translating gives CASTPATSSKETQYF.

J is TRBJ2-2 and V is TRBV2; D is ambiguous. The CDR3 is made up of 12 amino acids. Trimming removed 7 bases from V and 1 base from J, with 4 bases in between. CDR1 and CDR2 (germline): SNHLY, FYNNEI. The CDR3, as DNA: TGTGCCAGCAAAGAGAACACCGGGGAGCTGTTTTTT. Translating it yields CASKENTGELFF.